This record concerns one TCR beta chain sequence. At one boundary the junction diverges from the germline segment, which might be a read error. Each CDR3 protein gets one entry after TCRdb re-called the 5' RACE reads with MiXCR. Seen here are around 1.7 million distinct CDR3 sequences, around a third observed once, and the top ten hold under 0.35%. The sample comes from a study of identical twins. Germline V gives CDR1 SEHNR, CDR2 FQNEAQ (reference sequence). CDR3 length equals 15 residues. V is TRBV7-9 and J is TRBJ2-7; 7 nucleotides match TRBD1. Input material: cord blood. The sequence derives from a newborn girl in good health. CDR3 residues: CTSSLVPGGPYEQYF. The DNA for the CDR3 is TGTACCAGCAGCTTGGTACCAGGGGGACCCTACGAGCAGTACTTC. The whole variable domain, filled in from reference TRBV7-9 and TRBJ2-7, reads DTGVSQNPRHKITKRGQNVTFRCDPISEHNRLYWYRQTLGQGPEFLTYFQNEAQLEKSRLLSDRFSAERPKGSFSTLEIQRTEQGDSAMYLCTSSLVPGGPYEQYFGPGTRLTVT.